Included here is one TCR beta chain sequence, with context. Study processing details: Amplification from reference gene primers served as the basis for estimated nucleated cell counts. Sequenced by immunoSEQ multiplex PCR; TCRdb stores in-frame clones only, minus some. That table is the source of V, J and clone size, and D and trimming were worked out from the DNA. The table lists 250,000 to 350,000 clones, 89% of them singletons. V lost 4 bases to trimming and J lost 2 bases, with 13 bases between them. CDR1 WNHNN and CDR2 SYGVQD come from the germline V gene (reference sequence). CDR3 size: 15 residues. This sample stems from a study of blood T cell repertoires in COVID-19. As for the study in general: Samples taken during acute and convalescent COVID-19 were collected in the United States, Italy and Spain. The cDNA or gDNA used as material had been derived from T cells, B-cell-depleted T cells, or PBMCs.

The receptor was isolated from a man younger than 35 who had recovered from COVID-19. The sequencing input was peripheral blood. V gene TRBV10-1 combines with J gene TRBJ2-3; D is perhaps TRBD1 (5 bases). In DNA, the CDR3 is TGCGCCAGCAGTGGATGGGAAGGGGCCACAGATACGCAGTATTTT. It specifies CASSGWEGATDTQYF.